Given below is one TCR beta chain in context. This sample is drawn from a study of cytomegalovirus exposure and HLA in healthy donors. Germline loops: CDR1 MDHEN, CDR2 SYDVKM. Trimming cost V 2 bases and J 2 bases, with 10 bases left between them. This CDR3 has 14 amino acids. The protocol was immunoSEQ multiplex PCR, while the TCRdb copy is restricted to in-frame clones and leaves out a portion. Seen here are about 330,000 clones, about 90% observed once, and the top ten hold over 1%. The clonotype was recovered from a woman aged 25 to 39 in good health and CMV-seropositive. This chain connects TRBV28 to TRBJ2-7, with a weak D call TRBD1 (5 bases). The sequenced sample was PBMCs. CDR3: CASSLMDNPYEQYF. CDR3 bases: TGTGCCAGCAGTTTAATGGACAACCCCTACGAGCAGTACTTC.